Listed here are 4 T cell receptor beta chains from one sample, sequenced in a study of early T cells in non-severe SARS-CoV-2 infection. MiXCR, run by TCRdb on the 5' RACE reads, gives a single entry per CDR3 protein. There are tens of thousands of distinct CDR3 sequences in the sample; less than 6.5% occur only once, and approximately 3.5% lies in the top ten. Sequenced: whole blood. The origin of the receptors is an adult who was a healthcare worker with PCR-confirmed SARS-CoV-2 infection or an uninfected control (not recorded which).

V gene TRBV28 combines with J gene TRBJ1-2, with D maybe TRBD1 (5 bases). Trimming removed 5 bases at V and 0 bases at J, with 10 bases between. The CDR3 extends over 14 amino acids. Germline V CDR1 and CDR2: MDHEN, SYDVKM. The chain's CDR3 is CASSRDVPNYGYTF. The CDR3 DNA reads as TGTGCCAGCAGTCGGGACGTTCCTAACTATGGCTACACCTTC.

This clonotype was seen at least ten times. The J gene is TRBJ2-2, the V gene TRBV9; the D is unclear. Germline loops: CDR1 SGDLS, CDR2 YYNGEE. This CDR3 region has 17 residues. V lost 3 bases, J lost 5 bases, and 20 bases lay in between. In nucleotides, the CDR3 is TGTGCCAGCAGCGCCACGGCCAACGTGGCAAGGACCGGGGAGCTGTTTTTT. Translation: CASSATANVARTGELFF.

This clonotype was counted at least ten times. The chain has TRBV5-1 and TRBJ2-3; 11 bases map to TRBD2. The CDR3 sequence is 18 residues long. Losses at the gene ends were 4 bases for V and 5 bases for J; bases not matched to a gene: 15. In germline, CDR1 is SGHRS, CDR2 YFSETQ. The CDR3 sequence is CASSRDPTSGRGQDTQYF. The DNA of the CDR3 is TGCGCCAGCAGCCGTGACCCTACTAGCGGGAGAGGGCAAGATACGCAGTATTTT.

Many counts were recorded for this clonotype. The rearrangement links TRBV20-1 to TRBJ2-3, with a weak D call TRBD1 (5 bases). Trimming removed 3 bases at V and 0 bases at J, with 10 bases between. The CDR3 is 14 residues long. CDR1 is DFQATT and CDR2 is SNEGSKA in the germline V gene (reference sequence). The DNA for the CDR3 is TGCAGTGCTAGCCCGACAGCTAGCACAGATACGCAGTATTTT. Residues: CSASPTASTDTQYF.